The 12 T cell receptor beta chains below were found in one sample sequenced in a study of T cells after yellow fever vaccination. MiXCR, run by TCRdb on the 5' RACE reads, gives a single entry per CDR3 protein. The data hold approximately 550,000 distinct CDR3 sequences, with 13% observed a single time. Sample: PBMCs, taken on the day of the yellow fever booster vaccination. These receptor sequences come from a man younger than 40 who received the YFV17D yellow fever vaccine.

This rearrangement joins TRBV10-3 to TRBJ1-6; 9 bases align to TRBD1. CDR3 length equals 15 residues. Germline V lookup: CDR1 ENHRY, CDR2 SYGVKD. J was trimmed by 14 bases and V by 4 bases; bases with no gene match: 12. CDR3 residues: CAISGGRTGVSALHF. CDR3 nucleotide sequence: TGTGCCATCAGTGGGGGTAGGACAGGGGTTTCGGCCCTCCACTTT.

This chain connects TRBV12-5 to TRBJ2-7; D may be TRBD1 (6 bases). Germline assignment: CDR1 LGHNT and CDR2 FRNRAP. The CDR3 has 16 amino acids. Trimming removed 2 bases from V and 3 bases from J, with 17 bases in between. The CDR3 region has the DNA TGTGCTAGTGGTTTGACCTGCCGGGACACCGACTACGAGCAGTACTTC. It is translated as CASGLTCRDTDYEQYF. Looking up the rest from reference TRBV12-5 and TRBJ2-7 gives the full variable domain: DARVTQTPRHKVTEMGQEVTMRCQPILGHNTVFWYRQTMMQGLELLAYFRNRAPLDDSGMPKDRFSAEMPDATLATLKIQPSEPRDSAVYFCASGLTCRDTDYEQYFGPGTRLTVT.

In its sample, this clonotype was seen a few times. The CDR3 is CASSLMGLAGGAQETQYF. As DNA, the CDR3 is TGTGCCAGCAGCTTAATGGGACTAGCGGGAGGGGCGCAAGAGACCCAGTACTTC. The V call is TRBV7-3, the J call TRBJ2-5, with TRBD2 identical over 16 bases. J gave up 2 bases and V 1 base, and 4 bases lay outside the gene matches. This CDR3 is 18 amino acids long. The germline V gene has CDR1 SGHTA and CDR2 FQGTGA.

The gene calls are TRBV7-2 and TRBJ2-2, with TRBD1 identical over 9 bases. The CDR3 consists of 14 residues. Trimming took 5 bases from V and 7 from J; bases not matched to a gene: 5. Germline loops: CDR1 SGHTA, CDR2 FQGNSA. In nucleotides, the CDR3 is TGTGCCAGCAGCCACAGGGGGCGTTACGGGGAGCTGTTTTTT. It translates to CASSHRGRYGELFF.

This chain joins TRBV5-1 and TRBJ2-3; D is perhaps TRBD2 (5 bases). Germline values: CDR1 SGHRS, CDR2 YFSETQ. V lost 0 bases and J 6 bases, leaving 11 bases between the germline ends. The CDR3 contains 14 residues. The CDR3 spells CASSLGGAEDTQYF. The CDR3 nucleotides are TGCGCCAGCAGCTTGGGCGGAGCGGAGGATACGCAGTATTTT.

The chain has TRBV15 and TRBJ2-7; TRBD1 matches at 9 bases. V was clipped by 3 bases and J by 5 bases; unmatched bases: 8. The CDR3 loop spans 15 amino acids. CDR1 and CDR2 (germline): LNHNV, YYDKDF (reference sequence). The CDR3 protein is CATSRKGTGYNEQYF. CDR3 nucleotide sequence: TGTGCCACCAGCAGGAAAGGGACAGGGTACAACGAGCAGTACTTC. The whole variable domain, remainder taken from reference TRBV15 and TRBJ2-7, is DAMVIQNPRYQVTQFGKPVTLSCSQTLNHNVMYWYQQKSSQAPKLLFHYYDKDFNNEADTPDNFQSRRPNTSFCFLDIRSPGLGDTAMYLCATSRKGTGYNEQYFGPGTRLTVT.

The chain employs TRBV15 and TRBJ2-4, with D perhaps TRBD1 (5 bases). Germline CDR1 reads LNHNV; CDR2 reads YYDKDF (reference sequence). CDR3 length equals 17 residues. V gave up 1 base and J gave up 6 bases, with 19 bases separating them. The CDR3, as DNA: TGTGCCACCAGCAGAGCCGAAGCAGGGAAGACCCTAAACATTCAGTACTTC. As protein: CATSRAEAGKTLNIQYF.

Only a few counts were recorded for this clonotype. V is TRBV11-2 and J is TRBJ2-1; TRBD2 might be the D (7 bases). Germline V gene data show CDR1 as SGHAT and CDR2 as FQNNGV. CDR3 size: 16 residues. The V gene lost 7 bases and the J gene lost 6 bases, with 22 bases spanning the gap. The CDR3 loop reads CASTPPGGQGLNEQFF. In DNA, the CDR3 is TGTGCCAGCACCCCACCGGGGGGCCAGGGCCTCAATGAGCAGTTCTTC.

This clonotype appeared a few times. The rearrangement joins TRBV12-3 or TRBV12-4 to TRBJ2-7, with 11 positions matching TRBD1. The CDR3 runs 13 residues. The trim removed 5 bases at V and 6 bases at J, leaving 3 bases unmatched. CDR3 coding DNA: TGTGCCAGCAGTGGGGACAGGGGGTTCGAGCAGTACTTC. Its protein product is CASSGDRGFEQYF.

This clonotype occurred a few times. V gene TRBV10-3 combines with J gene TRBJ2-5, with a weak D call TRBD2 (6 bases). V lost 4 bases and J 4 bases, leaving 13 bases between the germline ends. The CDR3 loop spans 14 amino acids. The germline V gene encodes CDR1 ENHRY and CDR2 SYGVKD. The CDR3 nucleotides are TGTGCCATCAGTGTTACGACTAGGGGAGAGACCCAGTACTTC. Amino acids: CAISVTTRGETQYF.

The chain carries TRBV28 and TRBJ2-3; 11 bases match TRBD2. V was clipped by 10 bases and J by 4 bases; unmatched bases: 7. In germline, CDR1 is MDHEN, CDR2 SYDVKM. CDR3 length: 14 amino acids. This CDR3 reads CAISSGRVSDTQYF. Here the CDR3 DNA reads TGTGCCATTAGTAGCGGGAGGGTCTCAGATACGCAGTATTTT.

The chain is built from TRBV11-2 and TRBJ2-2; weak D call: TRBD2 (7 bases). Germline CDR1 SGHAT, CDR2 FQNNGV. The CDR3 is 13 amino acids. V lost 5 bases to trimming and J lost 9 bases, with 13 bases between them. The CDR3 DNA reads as TGTGCCAGCAGCACGGTGGGGGGGCGGGAGCTGTTTTTT. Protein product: CASSTVGGRELFF.